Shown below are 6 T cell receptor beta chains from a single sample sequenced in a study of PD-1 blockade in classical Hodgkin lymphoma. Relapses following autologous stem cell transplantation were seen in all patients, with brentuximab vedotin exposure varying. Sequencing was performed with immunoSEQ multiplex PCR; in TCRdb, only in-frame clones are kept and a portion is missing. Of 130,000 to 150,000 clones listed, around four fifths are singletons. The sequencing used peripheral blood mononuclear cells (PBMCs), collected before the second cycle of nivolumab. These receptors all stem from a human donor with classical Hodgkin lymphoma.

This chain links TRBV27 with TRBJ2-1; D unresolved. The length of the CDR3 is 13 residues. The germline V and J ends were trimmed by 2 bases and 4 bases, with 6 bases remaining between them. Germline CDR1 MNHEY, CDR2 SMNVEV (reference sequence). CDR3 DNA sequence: TGTGCCAGCAGTTTAGCCCTATACAATGAGCAGTTCTTC. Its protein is CASSLALYNEQFF.

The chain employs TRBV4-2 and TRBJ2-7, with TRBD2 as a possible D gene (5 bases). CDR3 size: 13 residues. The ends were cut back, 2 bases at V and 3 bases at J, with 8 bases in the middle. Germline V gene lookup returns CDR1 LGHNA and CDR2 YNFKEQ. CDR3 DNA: TGTGCCAGCAGCCAACGCGGAGGCTACGAGCAGTACTTC. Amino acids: CASSQRGGYEQYF.

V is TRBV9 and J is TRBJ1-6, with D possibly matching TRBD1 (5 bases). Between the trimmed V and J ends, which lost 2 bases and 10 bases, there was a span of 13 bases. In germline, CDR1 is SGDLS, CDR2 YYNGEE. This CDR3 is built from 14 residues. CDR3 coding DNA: TGTGCCAGCAGCGTCCGAAGGGAGGGGTCACCCCTCCACTTT. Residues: CASSVRREGSPLHF.

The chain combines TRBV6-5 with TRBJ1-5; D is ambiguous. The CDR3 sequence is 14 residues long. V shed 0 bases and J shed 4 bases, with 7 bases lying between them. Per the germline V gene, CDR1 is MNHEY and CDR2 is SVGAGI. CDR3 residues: CASSYSPVNQPQHF. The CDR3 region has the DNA TGTGCCAGCAGTTACTCGCCGGTTAATCAGCCCCAGCATTTT.

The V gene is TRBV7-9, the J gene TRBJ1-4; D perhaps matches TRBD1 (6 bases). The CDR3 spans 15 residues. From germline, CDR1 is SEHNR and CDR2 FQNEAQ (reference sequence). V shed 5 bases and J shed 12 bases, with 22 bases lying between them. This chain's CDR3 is CASSQYPDSLWELFF. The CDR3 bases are TGTGCCAGCAGCCAATACCCGGACAGTTTGTGGGAACTGTTTTTT.

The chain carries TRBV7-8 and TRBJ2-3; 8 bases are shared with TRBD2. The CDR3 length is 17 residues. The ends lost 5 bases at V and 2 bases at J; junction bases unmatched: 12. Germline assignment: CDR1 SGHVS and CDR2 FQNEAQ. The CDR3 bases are TGTGCCAGCAGCGCGCCTGCGGGGGGTGTAGACACAGATACGCAGTATTTT. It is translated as CASSAPAGGVDTDTQYF.